The rows below give T cell receptor beta chains drawn from one sample of a study of cytomegalovirus exposure and HLA in healthy donors. Clones were sequenced by immunoSEQ multiplex PCR, and TCRdb holds only the in-frame ones, with some missing. This repertoire includes roughly 120,000 clones. Sequenced: PBMCs. The receptor set was obtained from a young man in good health and CMV-seronegative. Both conserved end residues are part of each CDR3. A D gene is named only where the DNA matches it firmly.

d_call j_call v_call cdr3_aa cdr3_nt
TRBD1 TRBJ1-2 TRBV28 CASKSGTDYGYTF TGTGCCAGCAAATCCGGGACAGACTATGGCTACACCTTC
TRBD1 TRBJ1-2 TRBV7-8 CASSMTGSNGYGYTF TGTGCCAGCAGCATGACAGGGTCGAATGGCTATGGCTACACCTTC
NA TRBJ2-1 TRBV5-6 CASSPRTASLFREQFF TGTGCCAGCAGCCCGAGGACAGCTTCGTTATTTCGTGAGCAGTTCTTC
TRBD2 TRBJ2-7 TRBV5-1 CASSPRTSGRGEQYF TGCGCCAGCAGCCCACGGACTAGCGGGAGGGGAGAGCAGTACTTC
NA TRBJ2-5 TRBV28 CASSSTGNQYF TGTGCCAGCAGTTCGACAGGAAACCAGTACTTC
TRBD1 TRBJ2-5 TRBV30 CAWSYSGGETQYF TGTGCCTGGAGCTACTCAGGGGGAGAGACCCAGTACTTC
TRBD2 TRBJ2-2 TRBV9 CASSVEGLAGGRTNTGELFF TGTGCCAGCAGCGTAGAGGGACTAGCGGGGGGTCGCACGAACACCGGGGAGCTGTTTTTT
TRBD2 TRBJ2-1 TRBV7-9 CASSTRASGIYNEQFF TGTGCCAGCAGCACCCGGGCTAGCGGGATTTACAATGAGCAGTTCTTC
NA TRBJ2-7 TRBV7-9 CASSGTLAAHSYEQYF TGTGCCAGCAGCGGGACCTTAGCGGCCCACTCCTACGAGCAGTACTTC
TRBD1 TRBJ1-2 TRBV20-1 CSASQGVGYTF TGCAGTGCTTCCCAGGGGGTTGGCTACACCTTC
NA TRBJ2-1 TRBV30 CAWSLAMDYNEQFF TGTGCCTGGAGTCTAGCCATGGATTACAATGAGCAGTTCTTC
TRBD2 TRBJ2-3 TRBV5-1 CASSLGLAGAASTDTQYF TGCGCCAGCAGCTTGGGGCTAGCGGGAGCAGCGAGCACAGATACGCAGTATTTT
NA TRBJ2-7 TRBV7-2 CASSWAPQGYEQYF TGTGCCAGCAGCTGGGCTCCTCAGGGTTACGAGCAGTACTTC
NA TRBJ2-7 TRBV14 CASSRAYEQYF TGTGCCAGCAGCCGGGCGTACGAGCAGTACTTC
NA TRBJ2-2 TRBV10-1 CASTDTLDRNTGELFF TGCGCCAGCACCGACACCCTCGACAGGAACACCGGGGAGCTGTTTTTT
NA TRBJ2-1 TRBV11-2 CASSLVGVEQFF TGTGCCAGCAGCTTAGTGGGAGTTGAGCAGTTCTTC
NA TRBJ2-7 TRBV11-2 CASSFWVEGYEQYF TGTGCCAGCAGCTTTTGGGTCGAGGGCTACGAGCAGTACTTC
TRBD2 TRBJ2-1 TRBV7-3 CASSPGGGSGNEQFF TGTGCCAGCAGCCCGGGGGGGGGCTCAGGGAATGAGCAGTTCTTC
TRBD1 TRBJ1-5 TRBV10-3 CAASVGQGENQPQHF TGTGCCGCTTCAGTCGGACAGGGTGAAAATCAGCCCCAGCATTTT
TRBD1 TRBJ2-1 TRBV5-1 CASSSKTGQGREQFF TGCGCCAGCAGCTCCAAAACAGGACAGGGCAGGGAGCAGTTCTTC
NA TRBJ1-5 TRBV19 CASSPQDKAHSNQPQHF TGTGCCAGTAGTCCACAGGACAAGGCCCATAGCAATCAGCCCCAGCATTTT
TRBD1 TRBJ2-2 TRBV7-3 CASSIGQGGSTGELFF TGTGCCAGCAGCATCGGACAGGGTGGGAGCACCGGGGAGCTGTTTTTT
NA TRBJ2-6 TRBV5-6 CASTSNGVVTGANVLTF TGTGCCAGCACCAGCAACGGGGTGGTAACTGGGGCCAACGTCCTGACTTTC
NA TRBJ2-3 TRBV10-3 CAISDGSTDTQYF TGTGCCATCAGTGATGGCTCCACAGATACGCAGTATTTT
NA TRBJ1-1 TRBV7-9 CASSSFSGTLNTEAFF TGTGCCAGCAGCTCATTTTCCGGGACACTGAACACTGAAGCTTTCTTT
TRBD1 TRBJ2-1 TRBV29-1 CSVELGTGAYNEQFF TGCAGCGTTGAATTGGGCACAGGGGCCTACAATGAGCAGTTCTTC
TRBD1 TRBJ1-1 TRBV18 CASSAGQVKTEAFF TGTGCCAGCTCAGCGGGACAGGTGAAGACTGAAGCTTTCTTT
TRBD1 TRBJ1-5 TRBV28 CASSSDREFQPQHF TGTGCCAGCAGTTCGGACAGGGAATTTCAGCCCCAGCATTTT
TRBD1 TRBJ2-2 TRBV27 CASSLQGTGIGGELFF TGTGCCAGCAGTTTACAAGGGACAGGGATCGGCGGGGAGCTGTTTTTT
NA TRBJ1-3 TRBV9 CASSVGASGNTIYF TGTGCCAGCAGCGTAGGGGCCTCTGGAAACACCATATATTTT
NA TRBJ2-3 TRBV28 CASSSPAGDITDTQYF TGTGCCAGCAGCTCCCCGGCAGGGGATATCACAGATACGCAGTATTTT
NA TRBJ2-2 TRBV6-5 CASSYEKARTGELFF TGTGCCAGCAGCTACGAAAAAGCGCGCACCGGGGAGCTGTTTTTT
NA TRBJ1-4 TRBV13 CASSLYRANEKLFF TGTGCCAGCAGCCTTTACCGGGCTAATGAAAAACTGTTTTTT
TRBD1 TRBJ1-4 TRBV27 CASSLRTGRNEKLFF TGTGCCAGCAGTCTACGGACAGGGCGGAATGAAAAACTGTTTTTT
TRBD1 TRBJ1-5 TRBV28 CASSPHRQGNQPQHF TGTGCCAGCAGTCCCCATCGACAGGGAAATCAGCCCCAGCATTTT
NA TRBJ2-5 TRBV5-1 CASRETGAILAQYF NA
NA TRBJ2-3 TRBV7-6 CASSLVFGSITDTQYF TGTGCCAGCAGCTTAGTTTTCGGGTCTATCACAGATACGCAGTATTTT
NA TRBJ1-3 TRBV7-9 CATRHRAGNTIYF TGTGCCACCCGTCATCGCGCTGGAAACACCATATATTTT
TRBD1 TRBJ1-5 TRBV5-1 CASSWTGGIQPQHF TGCGCCAGCAGCTGGACAGGGGGTATTCAGCCCCAGCATTTT
TRBD2 TRBJ2-5 TRBV4-2 CASSPRTSGIGETQYF TGTGCCAGCAGCCCTAGGACTAGCGGGATTGGAGAGACCCAGTACTTC
NA TRBJ2-1 TRBV5-4 CASSSRTGTSPSGSANEQFF TGTGCCAGCAGCTCACGGACGGGGACTTCCCCCTCAGGTTCCGCAAATGAGCAGTTCTTC
NA TRBJ2-7 TRBV6-1 CASSVSQSYEQYF TGTGCCAGCAGTGTATCCCAGTCCTACGAGCAGTACTTC